This T cell receptor beta chain came from a study of OX40 agonist ivuxolimab in advanced cancers. Study in general: Patients were dosed with the agonistic anti-OX40 (CD134) antibody ivuxolimab.

Only in-frame clones appear in the TCRdb table, and some are missing; sequencing was by immunoSEQ multiplex PCR. The table has around 140,000 clones, just over 90% seen once. The count of this clone is one. Its specificity is unknown. The junction and the germline gene differ at one end; a read error may be behind it. CDR3 length: 14 amino acids. The germline V gene has CDR1 SGHTA and CDR2 FQGNSA. Regarding the study as a whole: Clonal expansion was seen in CD4+ and CD8+ blood T cells by week 6 at 0.1 to 3.0 mg/kg.

Autoimmune disease history or systemic immunosuppression disqualified patients. This TCR was sampled from an adult with an advanced solid tumor such as melanoma, head and neck, liver or kidney cancer. The sample here was CD4+ or CD8+ T cells sorted from blood, taken in a trial of the OX40 agonist ivuxolimab. V usage is TRBV7-2 and J usage is TRBJ1-2; D may be TRBD1 (6 bases). CDR3 sequence reads: CAGSHQGGDVGYTF. The DNA for the CDR3 is TGTGCCGGCAGCCACCAAGGGGGGGATGTTGGCTACACCTTC.